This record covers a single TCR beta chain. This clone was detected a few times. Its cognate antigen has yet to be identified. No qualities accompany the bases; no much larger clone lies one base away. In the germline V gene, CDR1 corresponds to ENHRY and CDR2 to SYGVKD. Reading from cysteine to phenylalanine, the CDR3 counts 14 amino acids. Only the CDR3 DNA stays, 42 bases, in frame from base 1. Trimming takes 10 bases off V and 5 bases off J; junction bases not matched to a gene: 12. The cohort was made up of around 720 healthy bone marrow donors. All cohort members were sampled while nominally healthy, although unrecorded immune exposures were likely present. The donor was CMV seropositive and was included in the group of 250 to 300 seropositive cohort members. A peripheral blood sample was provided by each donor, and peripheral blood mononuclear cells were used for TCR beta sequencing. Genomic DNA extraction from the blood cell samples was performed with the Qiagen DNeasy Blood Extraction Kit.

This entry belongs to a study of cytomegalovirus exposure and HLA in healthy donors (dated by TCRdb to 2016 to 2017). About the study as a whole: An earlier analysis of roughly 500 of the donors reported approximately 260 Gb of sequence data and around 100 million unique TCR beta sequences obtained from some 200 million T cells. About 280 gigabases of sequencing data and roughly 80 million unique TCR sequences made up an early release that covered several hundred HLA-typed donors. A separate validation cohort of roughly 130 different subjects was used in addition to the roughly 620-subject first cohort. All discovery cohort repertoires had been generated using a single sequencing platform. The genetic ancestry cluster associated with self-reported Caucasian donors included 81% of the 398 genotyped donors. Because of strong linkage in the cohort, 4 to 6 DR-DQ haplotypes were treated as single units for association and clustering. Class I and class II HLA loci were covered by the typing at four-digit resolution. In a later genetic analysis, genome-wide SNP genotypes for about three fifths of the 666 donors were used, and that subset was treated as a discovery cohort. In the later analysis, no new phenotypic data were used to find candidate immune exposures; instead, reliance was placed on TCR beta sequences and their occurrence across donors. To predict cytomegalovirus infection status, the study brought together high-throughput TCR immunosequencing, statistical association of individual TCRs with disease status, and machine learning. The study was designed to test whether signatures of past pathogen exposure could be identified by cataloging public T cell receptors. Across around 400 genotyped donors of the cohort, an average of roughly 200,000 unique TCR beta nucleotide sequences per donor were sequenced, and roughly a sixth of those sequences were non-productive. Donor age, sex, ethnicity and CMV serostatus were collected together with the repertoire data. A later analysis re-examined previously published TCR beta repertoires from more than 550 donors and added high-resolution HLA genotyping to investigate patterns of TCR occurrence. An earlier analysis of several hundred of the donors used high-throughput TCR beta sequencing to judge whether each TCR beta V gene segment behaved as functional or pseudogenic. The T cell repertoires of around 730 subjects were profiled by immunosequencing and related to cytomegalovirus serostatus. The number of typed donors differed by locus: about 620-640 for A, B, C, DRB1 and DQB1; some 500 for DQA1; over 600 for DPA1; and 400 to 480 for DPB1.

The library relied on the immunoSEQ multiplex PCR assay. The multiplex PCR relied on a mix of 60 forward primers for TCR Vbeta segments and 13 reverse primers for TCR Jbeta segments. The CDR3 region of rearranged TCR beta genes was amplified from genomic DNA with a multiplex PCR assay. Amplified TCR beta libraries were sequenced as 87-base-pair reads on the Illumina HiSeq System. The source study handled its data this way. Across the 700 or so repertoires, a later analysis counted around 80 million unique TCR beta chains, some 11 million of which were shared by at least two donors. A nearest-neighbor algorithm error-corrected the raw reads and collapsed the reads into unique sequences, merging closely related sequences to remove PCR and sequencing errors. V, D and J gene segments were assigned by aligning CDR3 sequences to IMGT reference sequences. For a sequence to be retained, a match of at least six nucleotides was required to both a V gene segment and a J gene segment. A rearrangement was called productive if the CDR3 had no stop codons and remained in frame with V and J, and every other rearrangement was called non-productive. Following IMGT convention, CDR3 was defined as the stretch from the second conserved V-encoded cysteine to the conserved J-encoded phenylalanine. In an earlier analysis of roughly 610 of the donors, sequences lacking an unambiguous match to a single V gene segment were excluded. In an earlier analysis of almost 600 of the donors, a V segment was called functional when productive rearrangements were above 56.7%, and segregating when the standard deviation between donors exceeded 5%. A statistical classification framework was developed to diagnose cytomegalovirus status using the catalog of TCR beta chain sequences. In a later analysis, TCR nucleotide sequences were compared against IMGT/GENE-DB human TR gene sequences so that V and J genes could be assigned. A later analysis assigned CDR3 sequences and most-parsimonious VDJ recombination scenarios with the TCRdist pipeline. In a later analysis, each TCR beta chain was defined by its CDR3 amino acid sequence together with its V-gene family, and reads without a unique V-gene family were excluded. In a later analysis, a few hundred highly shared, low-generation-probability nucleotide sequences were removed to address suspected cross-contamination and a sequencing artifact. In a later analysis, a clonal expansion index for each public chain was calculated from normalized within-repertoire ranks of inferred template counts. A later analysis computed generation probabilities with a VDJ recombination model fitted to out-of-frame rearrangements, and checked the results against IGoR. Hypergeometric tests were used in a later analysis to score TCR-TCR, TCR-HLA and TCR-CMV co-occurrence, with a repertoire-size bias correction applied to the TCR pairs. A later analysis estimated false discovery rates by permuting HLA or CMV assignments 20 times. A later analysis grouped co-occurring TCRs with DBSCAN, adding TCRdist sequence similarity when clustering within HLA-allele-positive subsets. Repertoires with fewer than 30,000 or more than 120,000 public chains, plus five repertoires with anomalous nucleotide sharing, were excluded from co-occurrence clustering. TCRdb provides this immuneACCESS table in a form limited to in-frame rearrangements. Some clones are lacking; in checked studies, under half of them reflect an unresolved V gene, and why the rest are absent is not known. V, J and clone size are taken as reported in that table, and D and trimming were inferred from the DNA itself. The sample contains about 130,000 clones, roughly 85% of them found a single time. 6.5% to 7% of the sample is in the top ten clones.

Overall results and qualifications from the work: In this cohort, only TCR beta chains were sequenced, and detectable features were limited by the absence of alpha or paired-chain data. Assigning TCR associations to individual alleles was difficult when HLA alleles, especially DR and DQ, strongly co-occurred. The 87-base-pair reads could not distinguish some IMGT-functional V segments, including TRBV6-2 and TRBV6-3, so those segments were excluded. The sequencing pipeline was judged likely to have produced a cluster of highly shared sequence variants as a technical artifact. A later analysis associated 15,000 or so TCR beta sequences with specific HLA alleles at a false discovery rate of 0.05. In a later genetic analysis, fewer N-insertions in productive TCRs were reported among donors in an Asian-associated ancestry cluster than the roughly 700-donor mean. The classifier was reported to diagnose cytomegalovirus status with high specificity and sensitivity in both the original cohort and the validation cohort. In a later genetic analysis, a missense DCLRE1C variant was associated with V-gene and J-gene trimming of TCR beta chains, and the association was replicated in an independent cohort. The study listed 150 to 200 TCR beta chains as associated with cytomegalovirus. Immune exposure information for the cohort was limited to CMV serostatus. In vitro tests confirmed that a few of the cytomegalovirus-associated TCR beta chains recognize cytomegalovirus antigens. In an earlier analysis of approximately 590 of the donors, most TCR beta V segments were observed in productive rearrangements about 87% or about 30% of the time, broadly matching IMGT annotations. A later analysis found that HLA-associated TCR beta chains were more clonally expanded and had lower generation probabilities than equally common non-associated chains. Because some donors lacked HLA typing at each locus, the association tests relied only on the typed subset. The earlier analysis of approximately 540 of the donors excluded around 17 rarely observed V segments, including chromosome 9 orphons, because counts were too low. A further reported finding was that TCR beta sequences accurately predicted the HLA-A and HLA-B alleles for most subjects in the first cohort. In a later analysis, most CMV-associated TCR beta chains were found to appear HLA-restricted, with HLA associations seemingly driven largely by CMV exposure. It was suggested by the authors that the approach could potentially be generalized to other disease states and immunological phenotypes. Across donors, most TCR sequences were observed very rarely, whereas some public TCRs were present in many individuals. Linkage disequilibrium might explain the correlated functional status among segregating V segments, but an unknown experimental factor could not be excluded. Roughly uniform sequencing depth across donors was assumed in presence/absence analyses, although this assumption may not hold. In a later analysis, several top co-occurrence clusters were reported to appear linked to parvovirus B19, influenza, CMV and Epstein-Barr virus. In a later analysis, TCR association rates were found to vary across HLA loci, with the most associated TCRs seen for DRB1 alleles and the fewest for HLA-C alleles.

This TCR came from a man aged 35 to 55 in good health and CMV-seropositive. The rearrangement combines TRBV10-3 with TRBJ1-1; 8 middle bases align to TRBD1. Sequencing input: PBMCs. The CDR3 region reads CATRAGGGGTEAFF. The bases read TGTGCCACAAGAGCAGGGGGCGGAGGGACTGAAGCTTTCTTT.